This TCR beta chain was recorded in a study of blood T cell repertoires in COVID-19. For the study at large: The samples span acute and convalescent COVID-19 from the United States, Italy and Spain.

V shed 5 bases and J shed 8 bases, with 12 bases lying between them. This CDR3 is 13 amino acids long. CDR1 is SGHNT, CDR2 YENEEA, per germline. The repertoire was sequenced with immunoSEQ multiplex PCR; TCRdb's copy has only in-frame clones and lacks some. The profile covers about 42,000 clones, with around three quarters appearing a single time and about 27% taken by the ten largest. The receptor was isolated from an elderly man with acute or convalescent COVID-19. Specimen: peripheral blood. The rearrangement uses TRBV11-3 and TRBJ2-2, with no clear D. The CDR3 loop is CASSPYPGGELFF. In nucleotides, the CDR3 is TGTGCCAGCAGCCCCTACCCAGGAGGGGAGCTGTTTTTT.